Sequencing of this T cell receptor beta chain was carried out in a study of T cell repertoires in cytomegalovirus infection. V gave up 8 bases and J gave up 6 bases, with 26 bases separating them. Germline V gives CDR1 MNHEY, CDR2 SVGAGI. This CDR3 spans 17 amino acids. As to this clonotype: Its antigen is still unknown.

TCRdb redid the calling of the reads with MiXCR, one entry per CDR3 protein. This sample has around 770,000 distinct CDR3 sequences, with 25% to 30% found just once. Material: cultured CD8+ T cells from PBMCs, obtained from culture after CMV antigen stimulation. The J gene is TRBJ2-1, the V gene TRBV6-5; unclear D gene. The TCR sequence derives from a human donor in good health (CMV status not recorded). Some clones in this sample may be carry-over from other donors' samples. The CDR3 bases are TGTGCCAGCCAAGTCTCCGCACCGGGCCAGAGCCCCAATGAGCAGTTCTTC. Translated: CASQVSAPGQSPNEQFF.